These 30 T cell receptor beta chains originate from one sample sequenced in a study of beta chain features in type 1 diabetes. All of the isolated RNA was reverse transcribed, so expressed TCRB transcripts were sequenced. The repertoire was sequenced with immunoSEQ multiplex PCR; TCRdb's copy has only in-frame clones and lacks some. The repertoire holds over 150,000 clones, with over 7.5% as singletons. Sequenced input: central memory CD4+ T cells from blood. The source is a man aged 18-30 years in good health.

V and J are TRBV11-1 and TRBJ2-1, with 8 nucleotides matching TRBD2. The CDR3 extends over 18 amino acids. Germline CDR1 and CDR2: SGHAT and FQDESV (reference sequence). With 6 bases clipped from V and 5 bases from J, the junction kept 18 bases outside the gene matches. CDR3 DNA sequence: TGTGCCAGCAGAACGGGGGGAAACCGGACTAGCAGAAACAATGAGCAGTTCTTC. Amino acid sequence: CASRTGGNRTSRNNEQFF.

As to this clone: One end of the junction is discordant with germline, which a read error may explain. The rearrangement links TRBV5-4 to TRBJ2-4; 8 positions match TRBD1. CDR3 length: 16 amino acids. The germline V gene has CDR1 SGHNT and CDR2 YYREEE (reference sequence). The CDR3 reads CASSQVDRGAKNIQYF. The CDR3 DNA follows: TGCGCCAGCAGCCAAGTTGACAGGGGAGCCAAAAACATTCAGTACTTC.

This chain joins TRBV6-1 and TRBJ2-1; the match to TRBD2 covers 8 bases. Germline V gene data show CDR1 as MNHNS and CDR2 as SASEGT. The CDR3 is made up of 15 amino acids. V gave up 6 bases and J gave up 3 bases; unmatched junction bases: 7. The CDR3 region has the DNA TGTGCCAGCAGGGCCGGGCTAGCGGGCTACAATGAGCAGTTCTTC. It encodes CASRAGLAGYNEQFF.

This clone was detected a few times. The chain has TRBV6-1 and TRBJ1-3; 7 positions agree with TRBD1. Germline lookup yields CDR1 MNHNS and CDR2 SASEGT. V was clipped by 7 bases and J by 6 bases; unmatched bases: 6. The CDR3 runs to 13 residues. DNA for the CDR3: TGTGCCAGCACCAGGGACAGCGAAAACACCATATATTTT. The encoded protein is CASTRDSENTIYF.

This clone was counted between two and nine times. V and J are TRBV4-1 and TRBJ1-6, with D tentatively TRBD1 (5 bases). The V gene's germline CDR1 is MGHRA and CDR2 YSYEKL. The CDR3 sequence is 15 residues long. V was trimmed by 5 bases and J by 10 bases, leaving 18 bases between them. CDR3 DNA: TGCGCCAGCAGCTCGCCGGGGGGGGATCGCTCACCCCTCCACTTT. This encodes CASSSPGGDRSPLHF.

V is TRBV27 and J is TRBJ2-3; maybe TRBD2 (5 bases). The V end was cut by 8 bases, the J end by 4 bases, with 13 bases between. Germline V gene lookup returns CDR1 MNHEY and CDR2 SMNVEV (reference sequence). This CDR3 is built from 13 residues. The CDR3 sequence: CASFRSGSDTQYF. DNA for the CDR3: TGTGCCAGCTTCCGCAGCGGTTCAGATACGCAGTATTTT.

The table lists this clone with a few counts. This chain uses TRBV29-1 with TRBJ2-7, with D unclear. The V end lost 6 bases, the J end lost 1 base, and 16 bases lay between the germline ends. CDR1 and CDR2 from the germline V gene are SQVTM and ANQGSEA. The CDR3 is 14 amino acids. CDR3 nucleotide sequence: TGCAGCGTATCGAGAGATACCAATTCCTACGAGCAGTACTTC. Its translation is CSVSRDTNSYEQYF.

V usage is TRBV9 and J usage is TRBJ1-5, with D perhaps matching TRBD1 (5 bases). Germline V gene lookup returns CDR1 SGDLS and CDR2 YYNGEE. Between the trimmed V and J ends, which lost 1 base and 4 bases, there was a span of 12 bases. CDR3 size: 15 residues. The DNA of the CDR3 is TGTGCCAGCAGCGTAAGGCCTGACAGTAATCAGCCCCAGCATTTT. Amino acid sequence: CASSVRPDSNQPQHF.

The chain joins TRBV18 to TRBJ2-7; 8 bases fit TRBD2. J gave up 1 base and V 3 bases, and 5 bases lay outside the gene matches. The germline gives CDR1 KGHSH, CDR2 LQKENI. The CDR3 is 15 amino acids. This CDR3 is CASSPGGDLSYEQYF. The CDR3, as DNA: TGTGCCAGCTCACCCGGGGGGGATTTATCCTACGAGCAGTACTTC.

This clone was observed a few times. The gene calls are TRBV30 and TRBJ1-4; possibly TRBD1 for D (5 bases). The V end was cut by 1 base, the J end by 7 bases, with 13 bases between. The CDR3 loop spans 14 amino acids. The germline V gene has CDR1 GTSNPN and CDR2 SVGIG (reference sequence). CDR3 in amino acids: CAWSEGAAGEKLFF. The CDR3 nucleotides are TGTGCCTGGAGTGAAGGGGCAGCCGGTGAAAAACTGTTTTTT.

This clone was seen a few times. The chain has TRBV6-1 and TRBJ2-3; 15 bases are a match to TRBD2. V shed 4 bases, J shed 4 bases, and the junction held 6 bases outside the gene matches. Germline V gene data show CDR1 as MNHNS and CDR2 as SASEGT. The CDR3 spans 17 residues. CDR3 DNA: TGTGCCAGCAGTGGTGGGAGGACTAGCGGGGGGGCAGATACGCAGTATTTT. This gives the protein CASSGGRTSGGADTQYF.

Only a few counts were recorded for this clone. This sequence joins TRBV29-1 and TRBJ1-5; D gene ambiguous. The V end was cut by 1 base, the J end by 6 bases, with 10 bases between. The CDR3 is 13 residues long. Germline CDR1 SQVTM, CDR2 ANQGSEA. CDR3 sequence reads: CSVEGQEGQPQHF. The CDR3 bases are TGCAGCGTTGAAGGGCAGGAGGGTCAGCCCCAGCATTTT.

This clone occurred many times. This sequence joins TRBV28 and TRBJ2-7; TRBD2 matches at 8 bases. CDR3 length equals 14 residues. V shed 7 bases, J shed 7 bases, and the junction held 12 bases outside the gene matches. The germline CDR1 and CDR2 sequences are MDHEN and SYDVKM. The CDR3 here is CASTRSGTSREQYF. In nucleotides, the CDR3 is TGTGCCAGCACCCGCTCCGGGACTAGTCGTGAGCAGTACTTC.

This clone was counted at least ten times. This rearrangement joins TRBV4-1 to TRBJ1-1; the D is unclear. The ends were cut back, 4 bases at V and 1 base at J, with 19 bases in the middle. CDR3 length: 17 residues. Germline-derived CDR1 and CDR2 are MGHRA and YSYEKL. In DNA, the CDR3 is TGCGCCAGCAGCCTTGGAGGATTTTGGGCTCCGAACACTGAAGCTTTCTTT. Protein sequence: CASSLGGFWAPNTEAFF.

This clone was seen at least ten times. This sequence joins TRBV7-9 and TRBJ2-7; D not resolved. Germline V CDR1 and CDR2: SEHNR, FQNEAQ (reference sequence). The V end lost 2 bases, the J end lost 7 bases, and 15 bases lay between the germline ends. The CDR3 is made up of 14 amino acids. The CDR3 region has the DNA TGTGCCAGCAGCTTATTGCAAGGTCAGGAAGAGCAGTACTTC. This codes for CASSLLQGQEEQYF.

This clone was found a few times. J is TRBJ1-2 and V is TRBV30; TRBD1 matches at 8 bases. Germline V CDR1 and CDR2: GTSNPN, SVGIG (reference sequence). J was trimmed by 4 bases and V by 3 bases; bases with no gene match: 7. The CDR3 contains 14 residues. The CDR3 sequence: CAWRGRDRPYGYTF. The CDR3 region has the DNA TGTGCCTGGAGGGGCCGGGACAGGCCCTATGGCTACACCTTC.

This chain uses TRBV6-6 with TRBJ1-1; weak D call: TRBD1 (6 bases). The germline CDR1 and CDR2 sequences are MNHNY and SVGAGI (reference sequence). CDR3 length: 14 residues. The V and J ends lost 4 bases and 1 base respectively, with 10 bases between them. CDR3 sequence reads: CASSWRQANTEAFF. CDR3 nucleotide sequence: TGTGCCAGCAGTTGGCGACAGGCGAACACTGAAGCTTTCTTT.

This clone was seen ten or more times. This chain connects TRBV7-2 to TRBJ2-3; a possible D gene is TRBD1 (6 bases). This CDR3 region has 12 residues. The ends were cut back, 4 bases at V and 7 bases at J, with 9 bases in the middle. Germline assignment: CDR1 SGHTA and CDR2 FQGNSA. This CDR3 reads CASSSQGHTQYF. The CDR3 nucleotides read TGTGCCAGCAGCTCACAGGGTCATACGCAGTATTTT.

This clone has a handful of counts. This rearrangement joins TRBV7-2 to TRBJ1-6; the D gene is possibly TRBD1 (5 bases). V dropped 3 bases and J dropped 5 bases, with 14 bases sitting between them. Germline values: CDR1 SGHTA, CDR2 FQGNSA. The CDR3 length is 16 residues. CDR3 coding DNA: TGTGCCAGCAGCTTCCGACGGGGGTACCATAATTCACCCCTCCACTTT. Translating it yields CASSFRRGYHNSPLHF.

The chain couples TRBV30 to TRBJ2-2; no definite D call. The germline gives CDR1 GTSNPN, CDR2 SVGIG (reference sequence). The CDR3 extends over 13 amino acids. Trimming took 2 bases from V and 4 from J, leaving 8 bases between them. The CDR3: CAWSTGFTGELFF. Written as DNA, the CDR3 is TGTGCCTGGAGTACCGGGTTCACCGGGGAGCTGTTTTTT. Full variable domain (outside the CDR3, taken from reference TRBV30 and TRBJ2-2): SQTIHQWPATLVQPVGSPLSLECTVEGTSNPNLYWYRQAAGRGLQLLFYSVGIGQISSEVPQNLSASRPQDRQFILSSKKLLLSDSGFYLCAWSTGFTGELFFGEGSRLTVL.

Turning to this clone: The sample holds other DNA sequences that translate to the same CDR3. This sequence joins TRBV5-4 and TRBJ2-5, with 11 nucleotides matching TRBD2. The V gene's germline CDR1 is SGHNT and CDR2 YYREEE (reference sequence). This CDR3 region has 14 residues. V shed 4 bases, J shed 5 bases, and the junction held 4 bases outside the gene matches. CDR3 sequence reads: CASSPGLAVETQYF. The CDR3, as DNA: TGTGCCAGCAGCCCGGGACTAGCGGTGGAGACCCAGTACTTC.

This clone has at least ten counts. The chain is built from TRBV5-1 and TRBJ2-3; 9 nucleotides match TRBD2. The CDR3 has 13 amino acids. Germline trimming cut 5 bases from V and 5 bases from J; bases unmatched to any gene: 3. Germline loops: CDR1 SGHRS, CDR2 YFSETQ. This chain's CDR3 is CASSVAGEDTQYF. As DNA, the CDR3 is TGCGCCAGCAGTGTAGCGGGAGAAGATACGCAGTATTTT.

The chain combines TRBV18 with TRBJ2-5; 9 nucleotides align to TRBD2. J was trimmed by 4 bases and V by 3 bases; bases with no gene match: 3. From germline, CDR1 is KGHSH and CDR2 LQKENI. This CDR3 region has 14 residues. In nucleotides, the CDR3 is TGTGCCAGCTCACCTGGAGCGGGAGGAGAGACCCAGTACTTC. This translates into CASSPGAGGETQYF.

Details on this clone: At the DNA level, this CDR3 is encoded by other sequences in the same sample as well. The J gene is TRBJ2-1, the V gene TRBV27, with 7 bases identical to TRBD1. V trimming: 6 bases; J trimming: 2 bases; junction bases outside the gene matches: 1. This CDR3 region has 13 residues. Germline-derived CDR1 and CDR2 are MNHEY and SMNVEV (reference sequence). The DNA for the CDR3 is TGTGCCAGCAGGGGACAGCCCTACAATGAGCAGTTCTTC. Translation gives CASRGQPYNEQFF.

This chain uses TRBV28 with TRBJ1-1, with D hard to call. Germline V gives CDR1 MDHEN, CDR2 SYDVKM. The germline V and J ends were trimmed by 4 bases and 2 bases, with 8 bases remaining between them. The CDR3 totals 13 residues. Here the CDR3 reads CASSSAGNTEAFF. The CDR3 DNA follows: TGTGCCAGCAGTTCAGCGGGCAACACTGAAGCTTTCTTT.

The chain links TRBV4-1 to TRBJ1-4; the D is unclear. Trimming stripped 1 base from V and 7 bases from J, with 13 bases between. The germline V gene encodes CDR1 MGHRA and CDR2 YSYEKL. The CDR3 length is 15 residues. The chain's CDR3 is CASSQGRVAGEKLFF. The CDR3 bases are TGCGCCAGCAGCCAAGGACGGGTAGCGGGTGAAAAACTGTTTTTT.

The genes are TRBV6-5 and TRBJ2-3; 12 bases map to TRBD1. CDR3 length equals 14 residues. V was clipped by 6 bases and J by 6 bases; unmatched bases: 4. Germline assignment: CDR1 MNHEY and CDR2 SVGAGI. The CDR3 DNA reads as TGTGCCAGCAGCGGGACAGGGGGCTGGGATACGCAGTATTTT. This gives the protein CASSGTGGWDTQYF.

This sequence joins TRBV28 and TRBJ2-7; 9 nucleotides align to TRBD2. From germline, CDR1 is MDHEN and CDR2 SYDVKM. After removal of 2 bases from V and 4 bases from J, the junction contained 6 bases not matched to a gene. The CDR3 loop spans 15 amino acids. The CDR3 protein is CASSLVGLAPYEQYF. The CDR3 region has the DNA TGTGCCAGCAGTTTAGTGGGACTAGCTCCATACGAGCAGTACTTC.

This clone was recorded many times. This chain's CDR3 is CASSQVKTSWDEQFF. The CDR3 coding sequence is TGCGCCAGCAGCCAAGTAAAGACTAGCTGGGATGAGCAGTTCTTC. This chain connects TRBV4-3 to TRBJ2-1; TRBD2 agrees at 7 bases. V was pared by 1 base and J by 8 bases, with 8 bases of the junction left unmatched. This CDR3 has 15 amino acids. Germline CDR1 and CDR2: LGHNA and YSLEER.

The chain couples TRBV11-3 to TRBJ2-3; D is unresolved. V shed 5 bases and J shed 0 bases, with 3 bases lying between them. The CDR3 is 12 residues long. In germline, CDR1 is SGHNT, CDR2 YENEEA. CDR3 sequence reads: CASSRSTDTQYF. Written as DNA, the CDR3 is TGTGCCAGCAGCCGTAGCACAGATACGCAGTATTTT.